This T cell receptor beta chain was identified in a study of technical replicates of blood from several donors. CDR3 length: 11 amino acids. CDR1 is MDHEN and CDR2 is SYDVKM in the germline V gene. TCRdb's table, derived via immunoSEQ multiplex PCR, lists solely in-frame clones and lacks some. The data show about 91,000 clones, about nine tenths seen once. To note about this clone: The junction does not match germline at one end; this may be a read error.

The sample comprised T cells isolated from PBMCs. The rearrangement links TRBV28 to TRBJ2-3; D call uncertain. The TCR sequence derives from a human donor in good health. The CDR3 loop is CSSNTGNTQYF. The CDR3 nucleotides read TGTTCCAGCAATACTGGTAATACGCAGTATTTT.